Each of the 22 T cell receptor beta chains below was sequenced from the same sample in a study of blood T cell repertoires in COVID-19. Libraries were prepared by immunoSEQ multiplex PCR; TCRdb keeps only in-frame clonotypes and omits some of them. The table includes fewer than 300,000 clones, 82% detected once. Sequencing used peripheral blood. Receptor source: a woman aged 18-29 years with acute or convalescent COVID-19.

This rearrangement joins TRBV7-2 to TRBJ1-2; D uncertain. Per the germline V gene, CDR1 is SGHTA and CDR2 is FQGNSA. V shed 5 bases and J shed 8 bases, with 12 bases lying between them. CDR3 length: 12 residues. The CDR3 DNA is TGTGCCAGCAGCCTAGTCGGTCGAGGCTACACCTTC. Amino acid sequence: CASSLVGRGYTF.

This clone is a singleton in its sample. The gene calls are TRBV15 and TRBJ2-7; 8 nucleotides agree with TRBD2. The V segment lost 8 bases and the J segment 3 bases; nucleotides outside the gene matches: 12. Germline V gene lookup returns CDR1 LNHNV and CDR2 YYDKDF (reference sequence). The length of the CDR3 is 15 residues. The CDR3 DNA is TGTGCCACCCAGCCGGGGGGGAGTGTAAGCTACGAGCAGTACTTC. This translates into CATQPGGSVSYEQYF.

This chain uses TRBV6-6 with TRBJ1-1, with D hard to call. The CDR3 has 16 residues. V dropped 5 bases and J dropped 1 base, with 17 bases sitting between them. CDR1 is MNHNY and CDR2 is SVGAGI in the germline V gene (reference sequence). In DNA form, the CDR3 reads TGTGCCAGCAGTAAGCCCCCGTGGTTTGAGAACACTGAAGCTTTCTTT. Its protein is CASSKPPWFENTEAFF.

This rearrangement joins TRBV30 to TRBJ1-1; D is undetermined. With 5 bases removed from V and 7 bases from J, the gap between germline ends came to 11 bases. CDR1 and CDR2 from the germline V gene are GTSNPN and SVGIG (reference sequence). CDR3 length equals 11 residues. The CDR3 spells CAWSPIGEAFF. For the CDR3, the DNA is TGTGCCTGGTCCCCGATCGGTGAAGCTTTCTTT. The whole variable domain, remainder taken from reference TRBV30 and TRBJ1-1, is SQTIHQWPATLVQPVGSPLSLECTVEGTSNPNLYWYRQAAGRGLQLLFYSVGIGQISSEVPQNLSASRPQDRQFILSSKKLLLSDSGFYLCAWSPIGEAFFGQGTRLTVV.

V usage is TRBV5-1 and J usage is TRBJ2-7; 8 positions agree with TRBD2. CDR3 size: 15 residues. Germline V gene lookup returns CDR1 SGHRS and CDR2 YFSETQ. After removal of 4 bases from V and 0 bases from J, the junction contained 6 bases not matched to a gene. The CDR3 loop is CASSPTSGGSYEQYF. As DNA, the CDR3 is TGCGCCAGCAGCCCCACTAGCGGAGGCTCCTACGAGCAGTACTTC.

The chain employs TRBV6-6 and TRBJ2-7, with TRBD2 identical over 9 bases. Germline V gives CDR1 MNHNY, CDR2 SVGAGI (reference sequence). Trimming cost V 6 bases and J 0 bases; bases outside gene matches: 6. This CDR3 spans 15 amino acids. The CDR3 DNA reads TGTGCCAGCAGCAGGACTAGCGAGAACTCCTACGAGCAGTACTTC. Its translation: CASSRTSENSYEQYF.

The table lists this clone with a count of one. The rearrangement uses TRBV6-2 or TRBV6-3 and TRBJ2-5; 11 bases are a match to TRBD2. CDR1 is MNHEY and CDR2 is SVGEGT in the germline V gene. Trimming at V came to 2 bases and at J to 7 bases, leaving 21 bases not matched to a gene. This CDR3 spans 20 amino acids. In DNA form, the CDR3 reads TGTGCCAGCAGTTACAAGGGGACTAGCGGTTACCCCCTCCCAAGAGGGACCCAGTACTTC. It specifies CASSYKGTSGYPLPRGTQYF.

This chain links TRBV30 with TRBJ2-1; the match to TRBD1 covers 8 bases. Losses at the gene ends were 5 bases for V and 4 bases for J; bases not matched to a gene: 10. This CDR3 is built from 15 residues. CDR1 is GTSNPN, CDR2 SVGIG, per germline (reference sequence). This CDR3 reads CAWDRGGQAYNEQFF. The CDR3 coding sequence is TGTGCCTGGGACAGGGGCGGGCAAGCGTACAATGAGCAGTTCTTC.

This chain connects TRBV9 to TRBJ1-2, with D possibly being TRBD1 (5 bases). The CDR3 totals 13 residues. The germline V gene encodes CDR1 SGDLS and CDR2 YYNGEE. The germline V and J ends were trimmed by 4 bases and 7 bases, with 14 bases remaining between them. The CDR3 DNA reads as TGTGCCAGCAGCCCCTCCAGGGTCGGTGGCTACACCTTC. This translates into CASSPSRVGGYTF.

This clone was counted between two and nine times. V gene TRBV5-5 combines with J gene TRBJ1-2, with no clear D. V lost 0 bases, J lost 6 bases, and 9 bases lay in between. This CDR3 region has 13 residues. CDR1 and CDR2 from the germline V gene are SGHKS and YYEKEE (reference sequence). The CDR3 DNA is TGTGCCAGCAGCTTGGTTCAGGTCGATGGCTACACCTTC. Its translation is CASSLVQVDGYTF. The full variable domain, its missing parts supplied by reference TRBV5-5 and TRBJ1-2, is DAGVTQSPTHLIKTRGQQVTLRCSPISGHKSVSWYQQVLGQGPQFIFQYYEKEERGRGNFPDRFSARQFPNYSSELNVNALLLGDSALYLCASSLVQVDGYTFGSGTRLTVV.

The V call is TRBV7-2, the J call TRBJ2-1; TRBD2 is a possible D gene (6 bases). The ends were cut back, 5 bases at V and 5 bases at J, with 16 bases in the middle. The CDR3 extends over 15 amino acids. The germline gives CDR1 SGHTA, CDR2 FQGNSA. The CDR3 region is CASSDPSVGNNEQFF. CDR3 DNA: TGTGCCAGCAGCGACCCTAGCGTAGGGAACAATGAGCAGTTCTTC.

The chain carries TRBV7-3 and TRBJ2-1; tentatively, D is TRBD2 (5 bases). From germline, CDR1 is SGHTA and CDR2 FQGTGA. This CDR3 spans 15 amino acids. Trimming stripped 0 bases from V and 6 bases from J, with 12 bases between. The CDR3 nucleotides read TGTGCCAGCAGCTTAACGCACAGTGGAGGCAATGAGCAGTTCTTC. It specifies CASSLTHSGGNEQFF.

The chain recombines TRBV19 with TRBJ1-5; maybe TRBD1 (5 bases). This CDR3 contains 17 residues. Germline CDR1 LNHDA, CDR2 SQIVND (reference sequence). Trimming took 4 bases from V and 4 from J, leaving 20 bases between them. CDR3 sequence: CASSRSEGTVFNQPQHF. The CDR3, as DNA: TGTGCCAGTAGTAGGAGTGAGGGGACTGTCTTTAATCAGCCCCAGCATTTT.

The genes are TRBV5-1 and TRBJ1-1; 9 positions agree with TRBD1. The CDR3 loop spans 15 amino acids. Germline V CDR1 and CDR2: SGHRS, YFSETQ. The V segment lost 2 bases and the J segment 5 bases; nucleotides outside the gene matches: 7. The DNA of the CDR3 is TGCGCCAGCAGCTTCCAAGGACAGGGGAGGACTGAAGCTTTCTTT. Protein: CASSFQGQGRTEAFF.

The rearrangement uses TRBV4-3 and TRBJ2-7; perhaps TRBD2 as D (6 bases). The V gene lost 5 bases and the J gene lost 0 bases, with 17 bases spanning the gap. Germline loops: CDR1 LGHNA, CDR2 YSLEER. This CDR3 region has 16 residues. This CDR3 is CASSFSHGGSSYEQYF. The CDR3 bases are TGCGCCAGCAGCTTCTCCCACGGGGGAAGCTCCTACGAGCAGTACTTC.

The V and J genes are TRBV19 and TRBJ1-2, with 12 bases identical to TRBD1. CDR3 length: 16 amino acids. J was trimmed by 6 bases and V by 4 bases; bases with no gene match: 9. Germline assignment: CDR1 LNHDA and CDR2 SQIVND (reference sequence). The CDR3 DNA follows: TGTGCCAGTAGTAGTGGGACAGGGGGCGCAGGAGATGGCTACACCTTC. It yields the protein CASSSGTGGAGDGYTF.

The chain's CDR3 is CASSFYRSTDTQYF. In DNA, the CDR3 is TGTGCCAGCAGTTTCTACAGAAGCACAGATACGCAGTATTTT. The gene calls are TRBV28 and TRBJ2-3; the D is unclear. This CDR3 comprises 14 residues. V lost 3 bases and J lost 0, with 7 bases in between. The germline gives CDR1 MDHEN, CDR2 SYDVKM. Full variable domain (outside the CDR3, taken from reference TRBV28 and TRBJ2-3): DVKVTQSSRYLVKRTGEKVFLECVQDMDHENMFWYRQDPGLGLRLIYFSYDVKMKEKGDIPEGYSVSREKKERFSLILESASTNQTSMYLCASSFYRSTDTQYFGPGTRLTVL.

The chain recombines TRBV10-2 with TRBJ2-4; maybe TRBD1 (6 bases). The V gene's germline CDR1 is WSHSY and CDR2 SAAADI. The CDR3 is made up of 15 amino acids. Trimming removed 3 bases at V and 8 bases at J, with 17 bases between. Here the CDR3 reads CASSESGARGDIQYF. In DNA, the CDR3 is TGCGCCAGCAGTGAATCAGGGGCGAGAGGGGACATTCAGTACTTC.

The chain has TRBV7-2 and TRBJ1-1; D uncertain. Germline V gene data show CDR1 as SGHTA and CDR2 as FQGNSA. The CDR3 is 14 amino acids. V was cut by 1 base and J by 1 base, with 7 bases left in between. The CDR3 is CASSLVSGNTEAFF. DNA for the CDR3: TGTGCCAGCAGCTTAGTATCCGGGAACACTGAAGCTTTCTTT. Using reference TRBV7-2 and TRBJ1-1 for the parts outside the CDR3, the full variable domain is GAGVSQSPSNKVTEKGKDVELRCDPISGHTALYWYRQSLGQGLEFLIYFQGNSAPDKSGLPSDRFSAERTGGSVSTLTIQRTQQEDSAVYLCASSLVSGNTEAFFGQGTRLTVV.

This sequence joins TRBV29-1 and TRBJ1-1; 10 nucleotides align to TRBD1. The CDR3 consists of 15 residues. V shed 4 bases and J 0 bases; nucleotides not matched to a gene: 5. Germline values: CDR1 SQVTM, CDR2 ANQGSEA. The CDR3 sequence is CSVGRTGGMNTEAFF. DNA of the CDR3: TGCAGCGTTGGAAGGACAGGGGGAATGAACACTGAAGCTTTCTTT.

The chain is built from TRBV7-8 and TRBJ1-1, with 7 nucleotides matching TRBD1. V shed 5 bases and J 3 bases; nucleotides not matched to a gene: 12. The CDR3 is made up of 16 amino acids. Germline CDR1 reads SGHVS; CDR2 reads FQNEAQ. Written as DNA, the CDR3 is TGTGCCAGCAGCATTAGGGCCGGGACAGCGTACACTGAAGCTTTCTTT. It translates to CASSIRAGTAYTEAFF. Full variable domain (outside the CDR3, taken from reference TRBV7-8 and TRBJ1-1): GAGVSQSPRYKVAKRGQDVALRCDPISGHVSLFWYQQALGQGPEFLTYFQNEAQLDKSGLPSDRFFAERPEGSVSTLKIQRTQQEDSAVYLCASSIRAGTAYTEAFFGQGTRLTVV.

V is TRBV29-1 and J is TRBJ2-5; 7 nucleotides line up with TRBD1. Germline assignment: CDR1 SQVTM and CDR2 ANQGSEA. V trimming: 5 bases; J trimming: 4 bases; junction bases outside the gene matches: 13. The CDR3 is made up of 15 amino acids. The CDR3 DNA reads as TGCAGCGTTCAGACCGGGACAGCAAAGAGAGAGACCCAGTACTTC. Protein: CSVQTGTAKRETQYF.